The table lists the clone carrying this T cell receptor (beta chain) with a few counts. Antigen specificity is unknown. The data are from a study of T cell repertoires in cytomegalovirus infection. Across the whole study: The study used recently identified HLA-C-restricted and well-studied HLA-B-restricted CMV epitopes. General study results and limits: Ex vivo, HLA-C-restricted CMV-specific TCR beta clonotypes prevailed over the rest of the response.

TCRdb reprocessed the reads with MiXCR, giving one entry per CDR3 protein. Here the sample spans roughly 730,000 distinct CDR3 sequences, 30% to 40% being singletons. There are 15 residues in the CDR3. CDR1 is SGHTA and CDR2 is FQGNSA in the germline V gene. Trimming stripped 1 base from V and 3 bases from J, with 13 bases between. The chain is built from TRBV7-2 and TRBJ2-7; TRBD1 is a possible D gene (6 bases). This TCR came from a human donor in good health (CMV status not recorded). Some clones in this sample may be carry-over from other donors' samples. Sequencing used cultured PBMCs, obtained from culture after CMV antigen stimulation. The CDR3 spells CASSLGLTGLYEQYF. CDR3 nucleotide sequence: TGTGCCAGCAGCTTAGGGTTGACAGGACTCTACGAGCAGTACTTC.